This passage covers 15 T cell receptor beta chains from one sample sequenced in a study of shared clonotypes between healthy human individuals. Some clones are missing from TCRdb's copy, which holds only in-frame ones; the method was immunoSEQ multiplex PCR. The sample lists around 200,000 clones, around 93% occurring once. The specimen was naive CD4+ T cells sorted from blood. Regarding subset: CD45RA+ positively selected. The receptor set was obtained from a woman aged 25-40 years in good health.

The chain links TRBV5-6 to TRBJ2-7, with D hard to call. This CDR3 contains 14 residues. Germline V gene lookup returns CDR1 SGHDT and CDR2 YYEEEE. Trimming shortened V by 0 bases and J by 2 bases, and 9 bases separated the two germline ends. Here the CDR3 reads CASSLAGSAYEQYF. CDR3 DNA sequence: TGTGCCAGCAGCTTGGCCGGGTCAGCCTACGAGCAGTACTTC.

The chain uses TRBV11-2 and TRBJ1-4; no clear D gene. This CDR3 is built from 14 residues. Germline lookup yields CDR1 SGHAT and CDR2 FQNNGV. V lost 2 bases to trimming and J lost 8 bases, with 12 bases between them. The CDR3 region has the DNA TGTGCCAGCAGCTTACGGAGGGAGAGGGAAAAACTGTTTTTT. Residues: CASSLRREREKLFF. Drawing the rest from reference TRBV11-2 and TRBJ1-4, the complete variable domain is EAGVAQSPRYKIIEKRQSVAFWCNPISGHATLYWYQQILGQGPKLLIQFQNNGVVDDSQLPKDRFSAERLKGVDSTLKIQPAKLEDSAVYLCASSLRREREKLFFGSGTQLSVL.

This chain uses TRBV28 with TRBJ2-3, with D perhaps given as TRBD1 or TRBD2 (5 bases each). The CDR3 sequence is 18 residues long. Germline CDR1 is MDHEN and CDR2 is SYDVKM. The ends were cut back, 7 bases at V and 4 bases at J, with 27 bases in the middle. Here the CDR3 DNA reads TGTGCCAGCACCCCAGTACGGGGTAGGGGAGCCTACCCAGATACGCAGTATTTT. Protein: CASTPVRGRGAYPDTQYF.

This clone was seen once. The rearrangement joins TRBV18 to TRBJ1-5; D gene ambiguous. CDR3 length: 14 amino acids. Germline V gene lookup returns CDR1 KGHSH and CDR2 LQKENI. Between the trimmed V and J ends, which lost 3 bases and 0 bases, there was a span of 6 bases. The chain's CDR3 is CASSPDLSNQPQHF. CDR3 coding DNA: TGTGCCAGCTCACCTGATCTTAGCAATCAGCCCCAGCATTTT. The entire variable domain, with the rest obtained from reference TRBV18 and TRBJ1-5, is as follows: NAGVMQNPRHLVRRRGQEARLRCSPMKGHSHVYWYRQLPEEGLKFMVYLQKENIIDESGMPKERFSAEFPKEGPSILRIQQVVRGDSAAYFCASSPDLSNQPQHFGDGTRLSIL.

V usage is TRBV11-2 and J usage is TRBJ2-5; TRBD2 matches 8 bases. The CDR3 sequence is 14 residues long. The V segment lost 5 bases and the J segment 3 bases; nucleotides outside the gene matches: 5. CDR1 is SGHAT and CDR2 is FQNNGV in the germline V gene. The DNA of the CDR3 is TGTGCCAGCAGCCCGGGACTAGGGGAAGAGACCCAGTACTTC. Its translation: CASSPGLGEETQYF.

V gene TRBV28 combines with J gene TRBJ2-1; 11 bases agree with TRBD2. Trimming at V came to 6 bases and at J to 10 bases, leaving 8 bases not matched to a gene. The CDR3 covers 14 residues. Germline-derived CDR1 and CDR2 are MDHEN and SYDVKM. The CDR3 reads CASRVSGRAREQFF. In DNA form, the CDR3 reads TGTGCCAGCAGGGTTAGCGGGAGGGCCAGGGAGCAGTTCTTC.

The chain employs TRBV5-5 and TRBJ2-7; D is perhaps TRBD1 or TRBD2 (5 bases each). Deletions cut 3 bases from V and 7 bases from J, with 20 bases between. This CDR3 contains 15 residues. Germline-derived CDR1 and CDR2 are SGHKS and YYEKEE (reference sequence). The CDR3 spells CASSSTGTFRGEQYF. Written as DNA, the CDR3 is TGTGCCAGCAGCTCGACGGGGACGTTTAGAGGAGAGCAGTACTTC. Variable domain in full (rest from reference TRBV5-5 and TRBJ2-7): DAGVTQSPTHLIKTRGQQVTLRCSPISGHKSVSWYQQVLGQGPQFIFQYYEKEERGRGNFPDRFSARQFPNYSSELNVNALLLGDSALYLCASSSTGTFRGEQYFGPGTRLTVT.

V is TRBV18 and J is TRBJ2-1; TRBD2 aligns across 8 bases. V shed 3 bases, J shed 0 bases, and the junction held 4 bases outside the gene matches. The CDR3 consists of 16 residues. Germline lookup yields CDR1 KGHSH and CDR2 LQKENI. CDR3 coding DNA: TGTGCCAGCTCACCGTTGCTAGCGGGCTCCTACAATGAGCAGTTCTTC. This sequence encodes CASSPLLAGSYNEQFF. Supplemented by reference TRBV18 and TRBJ2-1, the full variable domain reads NAGVMQNPRHLVRRRGQEARLRCSPMKGHSHVYWYRQLPEEGLKFMVYLQKENIIDESGMPKERFSAEFPKEGPSILRIQQVVRGDSAAYFCASSPLLAGSYNEQFFGPGTRLTVL.

The count of this clone is one. The genes are TRBV5-1 and TRBJ1-1; a weak D match, TRBD1 (6 bases). Germline V gene data show CDR1 as SGHRS and CDR2 as YFSETQ. The CDR3 length is 14 residues. Trimming removed 2 bases at V and 1 base at J, with 9 bases between. The CDR3 loop reads CASSFGTTNTEAFF. The DNA for the CDR3 is TGCGCCAGCAGCTTTGGGACAACGAACACTGAAGCTTTCTTT.

The rearrangement joins TRBV4-1 to TRBJ2-1, with D perhaps given as TRBD1 or TRBD2 (5 bases each). This CDR3 is built from 19 residues. The ends were cut back, 4 bases at V and 0 bases at J, with 22 bases in the middle. Germline values: CDR1 MGHRA, CDR2 YSYEKL. The chain's CDR3 is CASSRGTPLIPASYNEQFF. CDR3 coding DNA: TGCGCCAGCAGCCGGGGGACCCCGCTGATACCCGCCTCCTACAATGAGCAGTTCTTC.

The chain joins TRBV5-1 to TRBJ1-1; 9 positions match TRBD1. Germline V CDR1 and CDR2: SGHRS, YFSETQ. J lost 3 bases, V lost 4 bases, and 7 bases had no gene match. The CDR3 totals 15 residues. This CDR3 reads CASSPDRGRYTEAFF. CDR3 bases: TGCGCCAGCAGCCCGGACAGGGGCCGTTACACTGAAGCTTTCTTT.

The chain links TRBV28 to TRBJ2-5; possible D gene TRBD1, 5 bases. The J call may be in error: the DNA end matches TRBJ2-7 better. The CDR3 spans 17 residues. Germline V lookup: CDR1 MDHEN, CDR2 SYDVKM. CDR3 loop: CASSLRVTGWTDYEQYF. The CDR3 region has the DNA TGTGCCAGCAGTTTAAGAGTCACAGGCTGGACGGACTACGAGCAGTACTTC.

The count of this clone is one. The V gene is TRBV29-1, the J gene TRBJ1-1, with D hard to call. The CDR3 length is 14 residues. Germline V gives CDR1 SQVTM, CDR2 ANQGSEA. The V gene lost 4 bases and the J gene lost 0 bases, with 12 bases spanning the gap. This chain's CDR3 is CSVGWVEVNTEAFF. In DNA form, the CDR3 reads TGCAGCGTTGGCTGGGTTGAGGTGAACACTGAAGCTTTCTTT.

This rearrangement joins TRBV4-1 to TRBJ2-5; the match to TRBD2 covers 14 bases. The J call could be wrong; TRBJ2-7 is a better fit for the DNA end. The CDR3 extends over 16 amino acids. Germline CDR1 reads MGHRA; CDR2 reads YSYEKL. CDR3 DNA: TGCGCCAGCAGCCAACTGGGACTAGCGGGAGTCAACGAGCAGTACTTC. This gives the protein CASSQLGLAGVNEQYF.

This chain connects TRBV27 to TRBJ2-7; 9 nucleotides agree with TRBD1. The trim removed 4 bases at V and 5 bases at J, leaving 9 bases unmatched. CDR1 and CDR2 (germline): MNHEY, SMNVEV (reference sequence). This CDR3 comprises 15 residues. The CDR3 nucleotides read TGTGCCAGCAGTTATTTGGGACAGGGCGTCAACGAGCAGTACTTC. It is translated as CASSYLGQGVNEQYF.